Listed below are T cell receptor beta chains from one sample, sequenced in a study of T cells in Graves' hyperthyroidism and ophthalmopathy. Using its own MiXCR run on the multiplex PCR reads, TCRdb lists one record per CDR3 protein. The sample includes around 390,000 distinct CDR3 sequences, more than 12% of them seen just once. Sequencing was performed on blood. These receptors originate from a woman aged 30 to 39 with Graves' ophthalmopathy. The CDR3 runs from the conserved cysteine through the conserved F or W. Fields, in order: D gene, V gene, clone size, J gene, CDR3 DNA, CDR3 protein. D genes are given only for firm matches. Size tells how often a clone was seen (once, few, many) or the class of an expanded clone, and some rows leave it out.

TRBD2,TRBV19,.,TRBJ2-5,TGTGCCAGTAGTCCGTTAGCGGGGCCCGTGCAAGAGACCCAGTACTTC,CASSPLAGPVQETQYF
.,TRBV6-1,.,TRBJ2-7,TGTGCCAGCAGAACCCCCCTAGCGAGGTCCTACAATGAGCAGTACTTC,CASRTPLARSYNEQYF
.,TRBV11-3,many,TRBJ1-1,TGTGCCAGCAGCCGTAAGACGAACACTGAAGCTTTCTTT,CASSRKTNTEAFF
.,TRBV6-2/TRBV6-3,.,TRBJ1-2,TGTGCCAGCAGGGTAGACCGGTGGGACACCTTC,CASRVDRWDTF
.,TRBV20-1,many,TRBJ2-7,TGCAGTGGGCGACAGGCTAGCTACGAGCAGTACTTC,CSGRQASYEQYF
.,TRBV7-9,many,TRBJ2-7,TGTGCCAGCAGCTTAGTGACGCCACCATGGTACGAGCAGTACTTC,CASSLVTPPWYEQYF
.,TRBV11-2,many,TRBJ2-2,TGTGCCAGCAGCTTAGGACTAGTCAACACCGGGGAGCTGTTTTTT,CASSLGLVNTGELFF
TRBD1,TRBV28,many,TRBJ2-7,TGTGCCAGCAGTAAACCAGGGGGCACCTACGAGCAGTACTTC,CASSKPGGTYEQYF
TRBD1,TRBV28,many,TRBJ2-1,TGTGCCAGCAGCGCCGGGACAGGGCCTGAGCAGTTCTTC,CASSAGTGPEQFF
.,TRBV6-2/TRBV6-3,many,TRBJ1-5,TGTGCCAGCAGTTACGGCAGGGGCAGCAATCAGCCCCAGCATTTT,CASSYGRGSNQPQHF
.,TRBV24-1,many,TRBJ2-1,TGTGCCACCGGCGTGCGGGCCCGCCATGGGAATGAGCAGTTCTTC,CATGVRARHGNEQFF
.,TRBV7-8,many,TRBJ1-5,TGTGCCAGCAGCTCCCTGTTCAGGGCCAGCCCACTCAATCAGCCCCAGCATTTT,CASSSLFRASPLNQPQHF
.,TRBV10-3,.,TRBJ1-1,TGTGCCAGCACACACACTGAAGCTTTCTTT,CASTHTEAFF
.,TRBV6-1,few,TRBJ1-5,TGTGCCAGCAGTGGGGGGGCGGGAAATCAGCCCCAGCATTTT,CASSGGAGNQPQHF
TRBD2,TRBV10-3,few,TRBJ2-5,TGTGCCGTCTCGGGGGGTGTCTCTGAGACCCAGTACTTC,CAVSGGVSETQYF
.,TRBV11-2,many,TRBJ2-7,TGTGCCAGCAGCTTCGGACCCCAGGGCTACGAGCAGTACTTC,CASSFGPQGYEQYF
.,TRBV20-1,many,TRBJ2-3,TGCAGTGCTAGAAGTGGGGTTAGCACAGATACGCAGTATTTT,CSARSGVSTDTQYF
TRBD2,TRBV11-3,many,TRBJ2-2,TGTGCCAGCAGCCCTAGCGGGGTTACCGGGGAGCTGTTTTTT,CASSPSGVTGELFF
.,TRBV7-2,.,TRBJ2-5,TGTGCCAGCAGCGGAACAATAGGAGGGGGGAAGACCCAGTACTTC,CASSGTIGGGKTQYF
.,TRBV7-8,many,TRBJ1-1,TGTGCCAGCAGCTTAGTGGGGGCGCAGAACACTGAAGCTTTCTTT,CASSLVGAQNTEAFF
TRBD2,TRBV20-1,many,TRBJ2-1,TGCAGTGCTGGGACTAGCGGGACTCGGGGTGAGCAGTTCTTC,CSAGTSGTRGEQFF
.,TRBV15,many,TRBJ2-7,TGTGCCACCAGCATTTCAAGCTCCTACGAGCAGTACTTC,CATSISSSYEQYF
.,TRBV12-3/TRBV12-4,many,TRBJ2-3,TGTGCCAGCAGTTTATCGGGAATGGCAGATACGCAGTATTTT,CASSLSGMADTQYF
.,TRBV3-1,many,TRBJ2-7,TGTGCCAGCAGCCAACTTAGGGGGAGCTCCTACGAGCAGTACTTC,CASSQLRGSSYEQYF
TRBD2,TRBV20-1,.,TRBJ2-7,TGCAGTGCTAGAGATTCTAGCGGGGGGACTGACTACGAGCAGTACTTC,CSARDSSGGTDYEQYF
TRBD1,TRBV20-1,many,TRBJ2-7,TGCAGTGCTGCGGTACACCGGGACAGTAGAAACGAGCAGTACTTC,CSAAVHRDSRNEQYF
.,TRBV19,many,TRBJ1-5,TGTGCCAGTAGTATCGTTGGGACCCAGCATTTT,CASSIVGTQHF
.,TRBV6-1,many,TRBJ2-7,TGTGCCAGCAGTGAAGCAACAGGATATCGGGACTACGAGCAGTACTTC,CASSEATGYRDYEQYF
.,TRBV30,many,TRBJ1-1,TGTGCCTCCCCATACGACAGGCCAGACACTGAAGCTTTCTTT,CASPYDRPDTEAFF
TRBD2,TRBV27,many,TRBJ2-3,TGTGCCAGCAGTATAGCGGGGGCCATCACAGATACGCAGTATTTT,CASSIAGAITDTQYF
.,TRBV28,many,TRBJ2-4,TGTGCCAGCAGTTTAAGTACCCGGGCTGGAGCCAAAAACATTCAGTACTTC,CASSLSTRAGAKNIQYF
.,TRBV28,many,TRBJ2-1,TGTGCCAGCAGCCTTATCAAGAGGGCTAGCTCCTACAATGAGCAGTTCTTC,CASSLIKRASSYNEQFF
.,TRBV18,many,TRBJ1-2,TGTGCCAGCTCACCGACACAAGAGAACTATGGCTACACCTTC,CASSPTQENYGYTF
TRBD2,TRBV7-2,many,TRBJ2-5,TGTGCCAGCAGCCCCTGGGCTAGCGGGGTAGGGGAGACCCAGTACTTC,CASSPWASGVGETQYF
TRBD1,TRBV5-8,many,TRBJ2-7,TGTGCCAGCAGCTCCATTCTGAAGACAGGGGGCTCCTACGAGCAGTACTTC,CASSSILKTGGSYEQYF
.,TRBV7-3,.,TRBJ1-1,TGTGCCAGCAGCTACCGGGCGACACGGAACACTGAAGCTTTCTTT,CASSYRATRNTEAFF
TRBD1,TRBV30,many,TRBJ2-3,TGTGCCTGCCAAAGGACAGGTCGACCCGACACAGATACGCAGTATTTT,CACQRTGRPDTDTQYF
TRBD2,TRBV7-6,many,TRBJ2-3,TGTGCCAGCAGCTTAGGCGGGGGGTCTCGCACAGATACGCAGTATTTT,CASSLGGGSRTDTQYF
TRBD2,TRBV12-3/TRBV12-4,once,TRBJ2-1,TGTGCCAGCACCCCGACTAGCGGGGGGGCTTTTACCAATGAGCAGTTCTTC,CASTPTSGGAFTNEQFF
.,TRBV3-1,many,TRBJ2-3,TGTGCCAGCAGCCAACCGGGAACAGATACGCAGTATTTT,CASSQPGTDTQYF
.,TRBV28,many,TRBJ1-2,TGTGCCAGCAGTGAGATCCGGCAGGGTCTTGGCTACACCTTC,CASSEIRQGLGYTF
TRBD2,TRBV20-1,.,TRBJ2-3,TGCAGTGCTAACCGTGGTTTAGCGGGGTTCACAGATACGCAGTATTTT,CSANRGLAGFTDTQYF
.,TRBV6-1,.,TRBJ1-3,TGTGCCAGCAGCCCCCTCACTGGAAACACCATATATTTT,CASSPLTGNTIYF
.,TRBV7-9,.,TRBJ1-4,TGTGCCAGCAGCCCCGGGGGGGGTGAAGAAAAACTGTTTTTT,CASSPGGGEEKLFF
TRBD2,TRBV5-1,many,TRBJ2-7,TGCGCCAGCACCTGGGGGGGTTCGGGTTACGAGCAGTACTTC,CASTWGGSGYEQYF
TRBD1,TRBV6-6,few,TRBJ1-2,TGTGCCAGCAGTTACAGGGACAGGGGAGGCTACACCTTC,CASSYRDRGGYTF
TRBD2,TRBV6-1,many,TRBJ2-1,TGTGCCAGCAGGCAGTCGGGACTAGCGGGGGGCTCTTCTGAGCAGTTCTTC,CASRQSGLAGGSSEQFF